This T cell receptor (beta chain) comes out of a study of cytomegalovirus exposure and HLA in healthy donors. These donors were members of the roughly 120-subject validation cohort, a group separate from the approximately 620-subject first cohort. About this clone itself: The antigen remains unidentified.

The repertoire was sequenced with immunoSEQ multiplex PCR; TCRdb's copy has only in-frame clones and lacks some. The sample contains tens of thousands of clones, roughly 84% of which appear only once. CDR1 and CDR2 from the germline V gene are LNHDA and SQIVND (reference sequence). This CDR3 region has 15 residues. After removal of 2 bases from V and 5 bases from J, the junction contained 6 bases not matched to a gene. Study results and limitations: Rare TCR sequences dominated, though some public TCRs recurred in many donors.

V gene TRBV19 combines with J gene TRBJ2-1, with 7 bases fitting TRBD1. The sample consisted of PBMCs. The TCR was taken from a woman aged 18-29 years in good health and CMV-seropositive. The CDR3 bases are TGTGCCAGTAGTATAAGAGACAGGGCTAACAATGAGCAGTTCTTC. Translation: CASSIRDRANNEQFF.